This TCR beta chain derives from a study of OX40 agonist ivuxolimab in advanced cancers. Study details: Melanoma, hepatocellular carcinoma, head and neck or renal cell cancer occurred in dose-escalation patients. Regarding the study as a whole: Expanded clones tended on average to be more numerous among CD8+ T cells than CD4+. In the 0.1 to 3.0 mg/kg range, CD4+ and CD8+ blood T cells had expanded clonally by week 6.

By share, this clone counts as medium-sized (0.01 to 0.1%). Its antigen remains unidentified. The CDR3 is 15 residues long. With V trimmed by 1 base and J by 2 bases, 3 bases remained unmatched. The germline V gene has CDR1 SGHRS and CDR2 YFSETQ. Assay used: immunoSEQ multiplex PCR; TCRdb lists only in-frame clones, some missing. Altogether 90,000 to 120,000 clones are present, over 75% being singletons, with the ten largest covering 0.31%. Peripheral blood came from all dose cohorts at three timepoints. The source is an adult with an advanced solid tumor such as melanoma, head and neck, liver or kidney cancer. Source: CD4+ or CD8+ T cells sorted from blood, taken in a trial of the OX40 agonist ivuxolimab. The genes are TRBV5-1 and TRBJ2-5; 9 nucleotides align to TRBD2. CDR3 DNA: TGCGCCAGCAGCTTGCCTAGCGGGGCGCAAGAGACCCAGTACTTC. As protein: CASSLPSGAQETQYF.